This T cell receptor beta chain was captured in a study of metastatic and nonmetastatic thyroid tumors (TCRdb year 2020). For the study in its entirety: For patients with malignant and with benign thyroid disease, the researchers compared repertoires between peripheral blood samples and tumor or nodule tissue samples. General conclusions and limits of the study: TCR beta diversity was reported as significantly higher in malignant tumors than in benign nodules, in both blood and tumor samples.

The method was PCR. The run used an Illumina HiSeq 4000. High-throughput sequencing was used to profile the CDR3 region of the TCR beta-chain in every patient. In the original analysis: The researchers built a classifier to tell apart papillary thyroid cancer patients with distant metastasis, based on CDR3 differences among clinicopathological groups. Repertoire diversity was assessed with the Shannon index, and tumor-blood repertoire similarity with the Morisita-Horn index. TCRdb applied fastp at Q25 and MiXCR to the public reads, then kept only in-frame beta chains. Here the V and J calls rest on TCRdb's processing, not on the authors' analysis. The sample table lists roughly 6,100 clones, 15% to 20% of them with a count of one. Over 5% of the sample is held by the ten biggest clonotypes. Worth noting for this clone: Its specific antigen is unknown. No base quality values were provided; no much bigger clone lies one nucleotide off.

The CDR3 numbers 16 residues from cysteine through phenylalanine. Kept here is only the CDR3 DNA, which spans 48 bases and is read in frame from base 1. Trimming leaves V shorter by 8 bases and J shorter by 11 bases, with the junction holding 12 bases beyond the gene matches. Reading the germline V gene gives CDR1 MNHNS and CDR2 SASEGT. No patient had received any treatment before thyroid surgery. The study retrospectively analysed patient clinical samples collected from about 2012 to 2018 using T-cell receptor beta sequencing. The material sequenced was adjacent normal tissue. In this chain, TRBV6-1 is recombined with TRBJ2-1, with 16 bases matching TRBD2. This sequence was found in a female donor with papillary thyroid cancer or a benign thyroid nodule (not recorded which). Some clones in this sample may be carry-over from other donors' samples. Read as DNA, the sequence is TGTGCCAGCGAGAAAGGAGGGACTAGCGGGAGGGGACAGCAGTTCTTC. Translated, this is CASEKGGTSGRGQQFF.